Below are 4 T cell receptor beta chains sequenced from a single sample in a study of cytomegalovirus exposure and HLA in healthy donors. The study ran its PCR with 60 Vbeta and 13 Jbeta primers. Sequencing used immunoSEQ multiplex PCR; TCRdb keeps in-frame clones, though not all of them. The sample consists of 75,000 to 90,000 clones, around 70% of them appearing once. Sequencing was performed on PBMCs. The receptors were sampled from a man aged 25-40 years in good health and CMV-seropositive.

The V gene is TRBV4-3, the J gene TRBJ1-2, with no clear D. This CDR3 spans 15 amino acids. V lost 4 bases and J 0 bases, leaving 12 bases between the germline ends. Germline-derived CDR1 and CDR2 are LGHNA and YSLEER. CDR3 nucleotides: TGCGCCAGCAGCCGAGACGCAACACCTAACTATGGCTACACCTTC. Amino acids: CASSRDATPNYGYTF.

V and J are TRBV15 and TRBJ2-3; no clear D gene. Germline V gives CDR1 LNHNV, CDR2 YYDKDF (reference sequence). V shed 4 bases and J shed 5 bases, with 28 bases lying between them. The CDR3 length is 19 residues. The CDR3 is CATSNFPGVGRPSKDTQYF. The CDR3 DNA reads as TGTGCCACCAGCAATTTCCCTGGAGTGGGTCGTCCCTCCAAAGATACGCAGTATTTT.

The V gene is TRBV7-2, the J gene TRBJ2-6; 12 bases map to TRBD1. Germline V CDR1 and CDR2: SGHTA, FQGNSA. The CDR3 sequence is 15 residues long. Trimming cost V 8 bases and J 2 bases; bases outside gene matches: 1. CDR3 bases: TGTGCCAGCGGGACAGGGGGCGCTGGGGCCAACGTCCTGACTTTC. Amino acids: CASGTGGAGANVLTF.

The chain is built from TRBV5-6 and TRBJ2-5, with D perhaps TRBD2 (7 bases). Between the trimmed V and J ends, which lost 2 bases and 2 bases, there was a span of 13 bases. Germline values: CDR1 SGHDT, CDR2 YYEEEE. The CDR3 has 15 residues. The CDR3 loop is CASSFPGRGQETQYF. CDR3 nucleotide sequence: TGTGCCAGCAGCTTCCCAGGGAGGGGGCAAGAGACCCAGTACTTC.